What follows are 11 T cell receptor beta chains derived from one specimen sequenced in a study of CD8+CD57+ T cells in acquired aplastic anemia. Whoever was chosen for sequencing had shown CD8+CD57+ cell expansion by flow cytometry. Template material for TCR beta VDJ and CDR3 profiling consisted of genomic DNA. Each CDR3 protein gets one entry after TCRdb re-called the reads with MiXCR. The sample includes fewer than 300,000 distinct CDR3 sequences, around 82% of them seen just once. The sequenced material came from sorted CD4+, CD8+, or CD8+CD57+ T cells (not recorded which) from PBMCs. All receptors come from a human donor with aplastic anemia.

With respect to this clonotype: Likely a read error: the CDR3 ends without its conserved phenylalanine or tryptophan. The limits of the CDR3 on the DNA are not certain, so only TCRdb's listed CDR3 is given. The chain couples TRBV7-9 to TRBJ2-1; TRBD1 was called by the table and not checked on the DNA. Germline CDR1 is SEHNR and CDR2 is FQNEAQ (reference sequence). The CDR3 region is 13 residues in length, termini included. The CDR3 spells CASSDGGVHGRFY.

Regarding this clonotype: The DNA is omitted, as the CDR3 cannot be located on it reliably, and the CDR3 follows TCRdb's listing. The chain links TRBV10-3 to TRBJ1-4; the D call in the table, TRBD1, was not verified against the DNA. The germline gives CDR1 ENHRY, CDR2 SYGVKD. The CDR3 length equals 17 residues, ends included. The CDR3 here is CAISQGDLNNQPQHFGF.

The V and J genes are TRBV7-2 and TRBJ2-3; D is uncertain. Looked up from germline, CDR1 is SGHTA and CDR2 is FQGNSA. There are 14 residues in the CDR3. The V end was cut by 2 bases, the J end by 7 bases, with 13 bases between. CDR3 residues: CASSLTGRPYTQYF. For the CDR3, the DNA is TGTGCCAGCAGCTTAACGGGCCGTCCCTATACGCAGTATTTT. The full variable domain, in which reference TRBV7-2 and TRBJ2-3 provide the parts outside the CDR3, is GAGVSQSPSNKVTEKGKDVELRCDPISGHTALYWYRQSLGQGLEFLIYFQGNSAPDKSGLPSDRFSAERTGGSVSTLTIQRTQQEDSAVYLCASSLTGRPYTQYFGPGTRLTVL.

The chain joins TRBV5-1 to TRBJ2-5; no clear D. The V end lost 2 bases, the J end lost 13 bases, and 15 bases lay between the germline ends. CDR1 is SGHRS, CDR2 YFSETQ, per germline. The CDR3 is made up of 12 amino acids. For the CDR3, the DNA is TGCGCCAGCAGCTTCACATCAGGAAGGAGGTACTTC. Protein product: CASSFTSGRRYF. The full variable domain, completed using reference TRBV5-1 and TRBJ2-5, is KAGVTQTPRYLIKTRGQQVTLSCSPISGHRSVSWYQQTPGQGLQFLFEYFSETQRNKGNFPGRFSGRQFSNSRSEMNVSTLELGDSALYLCASSFTSGRRYFGPGTRLLVL.

J is TRBJ2-7 and V is TRBV9; the D is unclear. Trimming removed 0 bases from V and 7 bases from J, with 20 bases in between. The CDR3 is made up of 16 amino acids. CDR1 is SGDLS and CDR2 is YYNGEE in the germline V gene. This CDR3 reads CASSVASDTQHFEQYV. The CDR3, as DNA: TGTGCCAGCAGCGTAGCGTCAGATACGCAGCATTTTGAGCAGTACGTC.

The chain links TRBV12-3 or TRBV12-4 to TRBJ2-7, with 8 bases matching TRBD1. CDR3 length equals 15 residues. Germline trimming cut 6 bases from V and 0 bases from J; bases unmatched to any gene: 7. For the CDR3, the DNA is TGTGCCAGCAGCCCCCGGACAGGGAGCTCCTACGAGCAGTACGTC. Protein product: CASSPRTGSSYEQYV.

This clonotype was counted a few times. CDR3 sequence: CSVVMYLRENTDTQYF. CDR3 sequence (DNA): TGCAGCGTTGTTATGTATCTCAGGGAAAACACAGATACGCAGTATTTT. The chain has TRBV29-1 and TRBJ2-3; a weak D match, TRBD1 (5 bases). Germline V gene data show CDR1 as SQVTM and CDR2 as ANQGSEA. The V and J ends lost 4 bases and 2 bases respectively, with 19 bases between them. The CDR3 runs 16 residues.

The chain carries TRBV5-1 and TRBJ2-1, with D unclear. V lost 0 bases, J lost 5 bases, and 12 bases lay in between. The length of the CDR3 is 15 residues. Germline CDR1 SGHRS, CDR2 YFSETQ. In nucleotides, the CDR3 is TGCGCCAGCAGCTTGGTCAGGAACACTGACAATGAGCAGTTCTTC. Residues: CASSLVRNTDNEQFF.

This clonotype was picked up a small number of times. V and J are TRBV10-2 and TRBJ2-3; TRBD2 agrees at 8 bases. The CDR3 has 15 amino acids. With 6 bases clipped from V and 5 bases from J, the junction kept 10 bases outside the gene matches. In germline, CDR1 is WSHSY, CDR2 SAAADI. CDR3 coding DNA: TGCGCCAGCAGAGAAACCGGGAGGGGGAGAGATACGCAGTATTTT. Its protein product is CASRETGRGRDTQYF.

Regarding this clonotype: This may come from a read error, since a much larger clone is one base off. The DNA is omitted, as the CDR3 cannot be located on it reliably, and the CDR3 follows TCRdb's listing. The rearrangement links TRBV2 to TRBJ2-7; TRBD1 is the table's D call and was not checked against the DNA. With termini counted, the CDR3 has 15 amino acids. The germline CDR1 and CDR2 sequences are SNHLY and FYNNEI. The CDR3 sequence is CASGDGGTDTQYFGV.

Regarding this clonotype: Given the absence of the conserved phenylalanine or tryptophan at the CDR3 end, a read error is likely. No DNA is shown, since the ends of the CDR3 on it are uncertain; the CDR3 is the one TCRdb lists. V gene TRBV2 combines with J gene TRBJ1-2; the table assigns TRBD1, which was not confirmed against the DNA. CDR1 and CDR2 (germline): SNHLY, FYNNEI. The CDR3 adds up to 15 amino acids, both ends counted. This chain's CDR3 is CASSLSGVADYGYSL.